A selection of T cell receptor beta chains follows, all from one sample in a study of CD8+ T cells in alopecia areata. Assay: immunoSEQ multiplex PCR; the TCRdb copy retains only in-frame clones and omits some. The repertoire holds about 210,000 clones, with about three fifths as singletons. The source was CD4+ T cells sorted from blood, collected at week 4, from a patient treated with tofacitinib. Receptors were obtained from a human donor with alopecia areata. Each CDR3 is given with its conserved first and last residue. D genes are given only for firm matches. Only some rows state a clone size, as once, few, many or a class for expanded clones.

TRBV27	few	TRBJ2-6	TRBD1	TGTGCCAGCAGTACGTCTTCGACAGGGAGCGGGGCCAACGTCCTGACTTTC	CASSTSSTGSGANVLTF
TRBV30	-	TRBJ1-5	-	TGTGCCTGGAGTAAGGGGCAGGATCAGCCCCAGCATTTT	CAWSKGQDQPQHF
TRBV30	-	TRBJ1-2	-	TGTGCCTGGAGGATCAGGGGCTATGATGGCTACACCTTC	CAWRIRGYDGYTF
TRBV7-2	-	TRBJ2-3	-	TGTGCCAGCAGCCCGACGAGGCCCGGGGATACGCAGTATTTT	CASSPTRPGDTQYF
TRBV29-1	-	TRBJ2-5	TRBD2	TGCAGCGTTAGGCCTAGCGGGTACCAAGAGACCCAGTACTTC	CSVRPSGYQETQYF
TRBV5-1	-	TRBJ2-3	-	TGCGCCAGCAGCCCCCGGATCAGCACAGATACGCAGTATTTT	CASSPRISTDTQYF
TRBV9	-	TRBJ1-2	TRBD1	TGTGCCAGCAGCTTCCGAGACAGGGAGGGCTACACCTTC	CASSFRDREGYTF
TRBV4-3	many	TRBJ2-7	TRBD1	TGCGCCAGCAGCCAAGATCTTCTGGGACAGGGGGTCTACGAGCAGTACTTC	CASSQDLLGQGVYEQYF
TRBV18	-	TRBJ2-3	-	TGTGCCAGCTCAACCGACAGCTCTAGCACAGATACGCAGTATTTT	CASSTDSSSTDTQYF
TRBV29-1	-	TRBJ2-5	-	TGCAGCGTTGTTCAGGGCCGCGAGACCCAGTACTTC	CSVVQGRETQYF
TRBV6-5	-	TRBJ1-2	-	TGTGCCAGCAGTCGGGACCGCAACTATGGCTACACCTTC	CASSRDRNYGYTF
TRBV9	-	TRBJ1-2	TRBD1	TGTGCCAGCAGCGTGACAGGGGAAGGCTACACCTTC	CASSVTGEGYTF
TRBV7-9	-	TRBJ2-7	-	TGTGCCAGCAGTCCCAATTCCCAGCTATACTACGAGCAGTACTTC	CASSPNSQLYYEQYF
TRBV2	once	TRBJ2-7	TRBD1	TGTGCCAGCAGGCGATCCGGGACAGGGGGCTACGAGCAGTACTTC	CASRRSGTGGYEQYF
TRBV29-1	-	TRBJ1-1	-	TGCAGCGTTCAAAATAGGGCAGCATACACTGAAGCTTTCTTT	CSVQNRAAYTEAFF
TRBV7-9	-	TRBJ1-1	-	TGTGCCAGCAGCCCCCGGGGGATCACTGAAGCTTTCTTT	CASSPRGITEAFF
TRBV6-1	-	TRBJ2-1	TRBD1	TGTGCCAGCAAGGGTCAGGGGGCTGTAGTCAATGAGCAGTTCTTC	CASKGQGAVVNEQFF
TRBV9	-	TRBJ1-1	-	TGTGCCAGCAGCACCCCGTCAACTGAAGCTTTCTTT	CASSTPSTEAFF
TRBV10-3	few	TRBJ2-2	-	TGTGCCATCAGTGGATCTCAGGGGTCCGGGGAGCTGTTTTTT	CAISGSQGSGELFF
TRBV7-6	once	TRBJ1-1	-	TGTGCCAGCAGCCAGATGACGGTCCAGAACACTGAAGCTTTCTTT	CASSQMTVQNTEAFF
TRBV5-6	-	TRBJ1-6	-	TGTGCCAGCAGCCGGGGACGAGGGAATTCACCCCTCCACTTT	CASSRGRGNSPLHF
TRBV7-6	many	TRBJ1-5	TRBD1	TGTGCCAGCAGCTTAGAACAGGGGTTCAATCAGCCCCAGCATTTT	CASSLEQGFNQPQHF